The rows below give T cell receptor beta chains drawn from one sample of a study of T-cell memory formation after mild COVID-19. Each CDR3 protein is one row after TCRdb ran MiXCR on the 5' RACE reads. This sample yields over 400,000 distinct CDR3 sequences, of which about 22% are seen a single time; roughly 13% belongs to the top ten. Sequences were obtained from PBMCs or a T cell subset sorted from them (not recorded which). The source is an adult woman who had mild COVID-19 (a few samples of this study predate the infection). Cell type and time point are not known. Each CDR3 is given with its conserved first and last residue. The D gene is left open where the match is weak. Only part of the rows carry a size: once, few, many, or a class if the clone is expanded.

15	.	TRBJ2-2	TRBV4-1	.	TGCGCCAGCAGCCTGATGCAGTCGAACACCGGGGAGCTGTTTTTT	CASSLMQSNTGELFF
12	.	TRBJ2-1	TRBV7-9	.	TGTGCCAGCAGCTTCACGCAGGGAGAGCAGTTCTTC	CASSFTQGEQFF
18	few	TRBJ2-3	TRBV5-1	TRBD2	TGCGCCAGCTCGCCTGGAGCGGGAGATCCTCTTGTCACAGATACGCAGTATTTT	CASSPGAGDPLVTDTQYF
14	.	TRBJ1-2	TRBV5-1	.	TGCGCCAGCAGCTTGGGGGTGCGGGTCTATGGCTACACCTTC	CASSLGVRVYGYTF
14	few	TRBJ1-1	TRBV6-5	TRBD1	TGTGCCAGCAGCAAAGACAGGGCAGGAACTGAAGCTTTCTTT	CASSKDRAGTEAFF
13	.	TRBJ2-7	TRBV5-1	.	TGCGCCAGCAGCTTGGCCGAGGGTCACGAGCAGTACTTC	CASSLAEGHEQYF
17	few	TRBJ2-7	TRBV5-1	TRBD2	TGCGCCAGCAGTTTAGATCGGACTAGCGGTTACTCCTACGAGCAGTACTTC	CASSLDRTSGYSYEQYF
13	many	TRBJ1-1	TRBV12-3/TRBV12-4	.	TGTGCCAGCAGTTTAACAGGGACCACTGAAGCTTTCTTT	CASSLTGTTEAFF
14	.	TRBJ2-7	TRBV21-1	.	TGTGCCAGCAGCGCACCGGGACTAGCCTACGAGCAGTACTTC	CASSAPGLAYEQYF
13	few	TRBJ1-5	TRBV30	TRBD1	TGTGCCTGGAGGACAGGGGTCAATCAGCCCCAGCATTTT	CAWRTGVNQPQHF
15	few	TRBJ1-1	TRBV24-1	TRBD1	TGTGCCACCAGTGGCGGACAGGGGAGCAACACTGAAGCTTTCTTT	CATSGGQGSNTEAFF
15	.	TRBJ2-3	TRBV5-1	.	TGCGCCAGCAGCTCTGGACGGCTAGACACAGATACGCAGTATTTT	CASSSGRLDTDTQYF
13	few	TRBJ2-1	TRBV7-6	.	TGTGCCAGCACCTTATCTGGTTACAATGAGCAGTTCTTC	CASTLSGYNEQFF
16	once	TRBJ2-6	TRBV30	.	TGTGCCTGGACTCCTAGGACCGGCCCTGGGGCCAACGTCCTGACTTTC	CAWTPRTGPGANVLTF
17	many	TRBJ2-2	TRBV24-1	TRBD1	TGTGCCACCAGTGATTGGGACAGGGTCCGTAGTGCCGGGGAGCTGTTTTTT	CATSDWDRVRSAGELFF
13	.	TRBJ2-7	TRBV7-8	.	TGTGCCAGCAGCTCTCCCACTCCGTACGAGCAGTACTTC	CASSSPTPYEQYF
13	few	TRBJ1-1	TRBV7-8	.	TGTGCCAGCAGCCCCGGGGGCGGGAGGGAAGCTTTCTTT	CASSPGGGREAFF
14	few	TRBJ2-7	TRBV5-1	TRBD2	TGCGCCAGCAGTCCTAGCGGGTACGCCTACGAGCAGTACTTC	CASSPSGYAYEQYF
14	.	TRBJ2-4	TRBV20-1	.	TGCAGTGCCCTACTAATGGGGGCCAATAACATTCAGTACTTC	CSALLMGANNIQYF
14	.	TRBJ1-1	TRBV7-9	.	TGTGCCAGCACCTTTTTAGGGCGGAACACTGAAGCTTTCTTT	CASTFLGRNTEAFF
14	few	TRBJ2-5	TRBV7-2	.	TGTGCCAGCAGCCGAACCCGGCTTCAAGAGACCCAGTACTTC	CASSRTRLQETQYF
17	few	TRBJ1-6	TRBV6-5	.	TGTGCCAGCAGTTACGCGGAGGCAGGACGATATAATTCACCCCTCCACTTT	CASSYAEAGRYNSPLHF
16	few	TRBJ2-7	TRBV3-1	.	TGTGCCAGCAGCCCACTGATCGGGCTACCCTCCTACGAGCAGTACTTC	CASSPLIGLPSYEQYF
14	.	TRBJ2-5	TRBV2	TRBD1	TGTGCCAGCAAAGCACAGGGGGCTGGAGAGACCCAGTACTTC	CASKAQGAGETQYF
15	.	TRBJ2-7	TRBV20-1	TRBD2	TGCAGTGCTAGGAAGACTAGCGGGAGCCCCTACGAGCAGTACTTC	CSARKTSGSPYEQYF
15	many	TRBJ2-1	TRBV5-6	TRBD1	TGTGCCAGCAGCTTGGTGGGACAGCCCTACAATGAGCAGTTCTTC	CASSLVGQPYNEQFF
16	few	TRBJ2-3	TRBV6-5	.	TGTGCCAGCAGTTACTCGAACCGGGGTAGCACAGATACGCAGTATTTT	CASSYSNRGSTDTQYF
15	.	TRBJ1-2	TRBV20-1	.	TGCAGTGCTAGGGAACGGGGCCAAGCTAACTATGGCTACACCTTC	CSARERGQANYGYTF
17	.	TRBJ2-5	TRBV30	.	TGTGCCTGGAGTGTAGGGAATAGTAGACTGTACCAAGAGACCCAGTACTTC	CAWSVGNSRLYQETQYF
16	few	TRBJ2-3	TRBV7-2	TRBD2	TGTGCCAGCAGCCCCCGTGGTAGCGGGAGTGCAGATACGCAGTATTTT	CASSPRGSGSADTQYF
14	.	TRBJ2-5	TRBV6-2/TRBV6-3	.	TGTGCCAGCTTCAGAGGGGGATCGGATGGGACCCAGTACTTC	CASFRGGSDGTQYF
16	.	TRBJ2-3	TRBV27	TRBD2	TGTGCCAGCAGCCGGGCTACTAGCGGGGGGACAGATACGCAGTATTTT	CASSRATSGGTDTQYF
17	many	TRBJ2-4	TRBV4-1	TRBD2	TGCGCCAGCAGCCAAGGACTTTTGCGGGGGGCCAAAAACATTCAGTACTTC	CASSQGLLRGAKNIQYF
15	few	TRBJ1-1	TRBV9	.	TGTGCCAGCAGCCCCGACCCAAGGGTCGTCACTGAAGCTTTCTTT	CASSPDPRVVTEAFF
16	.	TRBJ2-3	TRBV6-2/TRBV6-3	.	TGTGCCACCAAAAGCGGGTTAGGTCTGGGCACAGATACGCAGTATTTT	CATKSGLGLGTDTQYF
11	few	TRBJ2-5	TRBV6-2/TRBV6-3	.	TGTGCCAGCAGAGACGGGGAGACCCAGTACTTC	CASRDGETQYF
12	.	TRBJ2-5	TRBV20-1	.	TGCAGTGCTACTACTCGGGGAGTGACCCAGTACTTC	CSATTRGVTQYF
14	few	TRBJ1-1	TRBV12-3/TRBV12-4	.	TGTGCCAGCAAAGGGACATCCATGAACACTGAAGCTTTCTTT	CASKGTSMNTEAFF
14	.	TRBJ2-5	TRBV27	.	TGTGCCAGCAGTCCCCGGACTTACGGGGAGACCCAGTACTTC	CASSPRTYGETQYF
16	.	TRBJ2-1	TRBV27	.	TGTGCCAGCAGTTTAATGGCGGGGAGTGGTAGTGGTGAGCAGTTCTTC	CASSLMAGSGSGEQFF
11	.	TRBJ2-7	TRBV20-1	.	TGCAGTGCCAACTGGGGATACGAGCAGTACTTC	CSANWGYEQYF
13	many	TRBJ2-7	TRBV6-6	TRBD1	TGTGCCAGCAGTCCGGGACAGCCCTACGAGCAGTACTTC	CASSPGQPYEQYF
15	.	TRBJ1-1	TRBV10-3	.	TGTGCCATCAGTGAGTCGGGCAGTTCGCCGACTGAAGCTTTCTTT	CAISESGSSPTEAFF
17	few	TRBJ2-1	TRBV20-1	TRBD2	TGCAGTGCTAGATTCCTGACTAGCGGGAGGTCCTATGATGAGCAGTTCTTC	CSARFLTSGRSYDEQFF
13	.	TRBJ1-2	TRBV18	TRBD1	TGTGCCAGCTCACCCACAGGGGAGATGGGCTACACCTTC	CASSPTGEMGYTF
15	.	TRBJ2-2	TRBV7-3	.	TGTGCCAGCAGCTTAGAGCCCACCGGGACCGGGGAGCTGTTTTTT	CASSLEPTGTGELFF
15	.	TRBJ2-1	TRBV7-2	.	TGTGCCAGCAGCTTACAAGGGTATGGAAACAATGAGCAGTTCTTC	CASSLQGYGNNEQFF
14	.	TRBJ1-1	TRBV29-1	.	TGCAGCGTTCCTCGCGGTCCCGTGAACACTGAAGCTTTCTTT	CSVPRGPVNTEAFF
19	.	TRBJ2-1	TRBV12-3/TRBV12-4	TRBD2	TGTGCCAGCAGTTTTCGGGATTCTGGCGGGGGGGCTTTGGCTAGTGAGCAGTTCTTC	CASSFRDSGGGALASEQFF
16	.	TRBJ2-4	TRBV12-3/TRBV12-4	.	TGTGCCAGCAGTTGGCAGGGGGGGGAGGCCAAAAACATTCAGTACTTC	CASSWQGGEAKNIQYF
13	.	TRBJ1-1	TRBV5-4	TRBD1	TGTGCCAGCAGCCCGACAGGGGGTTATGAAGCTTTCTTT	CASSPTGGYEAFF
13	.	TRBJ2-7	TRBV15	.	TGTGCCACCAGCAGAGATCTCCCATACGAGCAGTACTTC	CATSRDLPYEQYF
18	.	TRBJ1-2	TRBV5-1	TRBD1	TGCGCCAGCAGCTTGGACAGCTTACAGGGGGCGCCTCTGGATGGCTACACCTTC	CASSLDSLQGAPLDGYTF
16	few	TRBJ2-1	TRBV7-3	.	TGTGCCAGCAGCCTCTTAGGCGGTACATTCTACAATGAGCAGTTCTTC	CASSLLGGTFYNEQFF
18	.	TRBJ1-6	TRBV6-1	.	TGTGCCAGCACCCTTGCGGCAGCTCCGACCGCTGGGGGTTCACCCCTCCACTTT	CASTLAAAPTAGGSPLHF
11	.	TRBJ1-1	TRBV15	.	TGTGCCACCAGCCTGGGAGCTGAAGCTTTCTTT	CATSLGAEAFF
16	.	TRBJ2-1	TRBV9	TRBD2	TGTGCCAGCAGCCCCCCGGAGCGGGGGGTCTACAATGAGCAGTTCTTC	CASSPPERGVYNEQFF
14	.	TRBJ1-5	TRBV10-2	.	TGCGCCAGCAGTGGGACAGCTGCAAATCAGCCCCAGCATTTT	CASSGTAANQPQHF
14	once	TRBJ1-4	TRBV20-1	TRBD1	TGCAGTGCTGGAACCGGGACAGGGGGTGAAAAACTGTTTTTT	CSAGTGTGGEKLFF